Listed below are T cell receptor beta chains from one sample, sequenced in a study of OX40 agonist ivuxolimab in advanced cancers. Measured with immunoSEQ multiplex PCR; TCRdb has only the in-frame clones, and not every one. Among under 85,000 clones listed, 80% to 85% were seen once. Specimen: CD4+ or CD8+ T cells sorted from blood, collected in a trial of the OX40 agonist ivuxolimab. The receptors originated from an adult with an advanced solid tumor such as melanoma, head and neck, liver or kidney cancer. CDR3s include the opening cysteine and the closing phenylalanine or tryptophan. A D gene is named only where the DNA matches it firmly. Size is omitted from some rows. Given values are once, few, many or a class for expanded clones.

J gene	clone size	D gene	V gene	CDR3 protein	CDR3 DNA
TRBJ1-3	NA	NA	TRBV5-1	CASSLTGNGNTIYF	TGCGCCAGCAGCTTGACAGGGAATGGAAACACCATATATTTT
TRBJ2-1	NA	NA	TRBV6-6	CASSSGLSAYNEQFF	TGTGCCAGCAGTTCAGGGTTGTCTGCTTACAATGAGCAGTTCTTC
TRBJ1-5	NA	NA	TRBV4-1	CASSQGKGGNQPQHF	TGCGCCAGCAGCCAAGGGAAGGGTGGCAATCAGCCCCAGCATTTT
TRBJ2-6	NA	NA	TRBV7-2	CASSLADNSGANVLTF	TGTGCCAGCAGCTTAGCTGATAACTCTGGGGCCAACGTCCTGACTTTC
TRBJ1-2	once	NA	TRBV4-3	CASSQGYTTTRDGYTF	TGCGCCAGCAGCCAAGGTTATACTACGACCAGGGATGGCTACACCTTC
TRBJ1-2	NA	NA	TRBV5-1	CASSFGGNYGYTF	TGCGCCAGCAGCTTTGGGGGGAACTATGGCTACACCTTC
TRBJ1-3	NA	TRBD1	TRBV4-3	CASSQLTGTGNTIYF	TGCGCCAGCAGCCAATTGACAGGGACTGGAAACACCATATATTTT
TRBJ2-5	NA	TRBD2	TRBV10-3	CAISERAGTSGIKDF	TGTGCCATCAGTGAGAGGGCCGGGACTAGCGGGATAAAGGACTTC
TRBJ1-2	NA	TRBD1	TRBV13	CASSLRTGRPNYGYTF	TGTGCCAGCAGCCTTCGGACAGGGCGCCCTAACTATGGCTACACCTTC
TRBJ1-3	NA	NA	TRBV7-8	CASSLDSLGNTIYF	TGTGCCAGCAGCTTAGATTCTCTTGGAAACACCATATATTTT
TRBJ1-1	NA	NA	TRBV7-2	CASSLRTEAFF	TGTGCCAGCAGCTTAAGGACTGAAGCTTTCTTT
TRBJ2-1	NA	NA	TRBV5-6	CASRGGGPYNEQFF	TGTGCCAGCAGGGGTGGGGGCCCCTACAATGAGCAGTTCTTC
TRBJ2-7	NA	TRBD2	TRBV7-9	CASSFGTSGSGWEQYF	TGTGCCAGCAGCTTTGGGACTAGCGGGAGTGGATGGGAGCAGTACTTC
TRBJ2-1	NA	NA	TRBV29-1	CSGGVLAGRNEQFF	TGCAGCGGGGGGGTACTCGCGGGGCGGAATGAGCAGTTCTTC
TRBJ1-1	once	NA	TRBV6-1	CASSEEGPPEAFF	TGTGCCAGCAGTGAAGAAGGGCCCCCTGAAGCTTTCTTT
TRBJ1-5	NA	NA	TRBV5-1	CASSYGPGGNQPQHF	TGCGCCAGCAGCTACGGACCAGGGGGCAATCAGCCCCAGCATTTT
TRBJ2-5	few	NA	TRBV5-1	CASSPALGPQETQYF	TGCGCCAGCAGCCCGGCTCTAGGTCCCCAAGAGACCCAGTACTTC
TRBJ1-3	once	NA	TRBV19	CASSISLGRQNQLGHSGNTIYF	TGTGCCAGTAGTATTAGTTTGGGTCGGCAGAACCAACTGGGGCACTCTGGAAACACCATATATTTT
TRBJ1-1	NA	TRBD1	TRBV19	CASKHEDRDFTEAFF	TGTGCCAGTAAGCATGAGGACAGGGACTTTACTGAAGCTTTCTTT
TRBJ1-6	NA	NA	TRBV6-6	CATSRDSPLHF	TGTGCCACTTCGAGGGATTCACCCCTCCACTTT
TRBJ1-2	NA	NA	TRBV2	CASSEWAGEVYGYTF	TGTGCCAGCAGTGAATGGGCAGGGGAGGTGTATGGCTACACCTTC
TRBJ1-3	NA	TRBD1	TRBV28	CASSLGQGRDTIYF	TGTGCCAGCAGTTTAGGACAGGGCCGGGACACCATATATTTT
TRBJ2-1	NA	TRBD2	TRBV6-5	CASSLASGVYNEQFF	TGTGCCAGCAGTCTCGCTAGCGGAGTCTACAATGAGCAGTTCTTC
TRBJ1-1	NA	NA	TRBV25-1	CASSEYGAMNTEAFF	TGTGCCAGCAGTGAATATGGCGCTATGAACACTGAAGCTTTCTTT
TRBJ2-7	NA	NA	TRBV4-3	CASSQVMEGSYEQYF	TGCGCCAGCAGCCAAGTTATGGAGGGGTCCTACGAGCAGTACTTC
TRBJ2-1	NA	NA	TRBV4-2	CASSQPDSDEQFF	TGTGCCAGCAGCCAACCCGATTCTGATGAGCAGTTCTTC
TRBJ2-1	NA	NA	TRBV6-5	CASRPTRGGEQFF	TGTGCCAGCAGACCTACTAGGGGGGGTGAGCAGTTCTTC
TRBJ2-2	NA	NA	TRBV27	CASSLLASLPPGELFF	TGTGCCAGCAGTTTATTGGCGTCGTTACCACCCGGGGAGCTGTTTTTT